The clone carrying this TCR beta chain was counted at least ten times. The sample is drawn from a study of T cells in Graves' hyperthyroidism and ophthalmopathy. Study-wide context: Peripheral blood was secured at the point of initial diagnosis, before any treatment.

V dropped 2 bases and J dropped 1 base, with 8 bases sitting between them. The CDR3 totals 14 residues. Germline V lookup: CDR1 MDHEN, CDR2 SYDVKM. Amplified TCR beta CDR3 regions derived from RNA transcripts. When the TCR CDR3 underwent first-round RT-PCR, the HTBI primer set was used. TCRdb analysed the multiplex PCR reads with MiXCR anew, one entry per CDR3 protein. The repertoire holds about 530,000 distinct CDR3 sequences, with approximately 17% as singletons. Ophthalmopathy in the patients scored at least 3 on Clinical Activity Score and at least 4 on NOSPECS grade, lasting under 3 months. Uncontrolled infections, other autoimmune diseases, pregnancy or lactation led to exclusion of patients. Clinical symptoms, serum thyroxine, TRAb, thyroid ultrasound and orbital computed tomography established diagnosis.

The receptor's source is a woman under 30 with Graves' ophthalmopathy. Sequenced input: blood. The V gene is TRBV28, the J gene TRBJ1-1; D might be TRBD1 (5 bases). CDR3 loop: CASSLQGANTEAFF. The CDR3 nucleotides read TGTGCCAGCAGTTTACAGGGAGCGAACACTGAAGCTTTCTTT.